This passage covers 15 T cell receptor beta chains from one sample sequenced in a study of tumor-infiltrating lymphocytes in primary liver carcinoma. Between about 20 and 30 mg of unsorted bulk tissue served as the source from which RNA and DNA were co-extracted. A primer matching the constant region was used to make TCR beta cDNA from approximately 0.55 ug of total RNA. Each TCR beta library was derived from three nested multiplex PCR rounds that employed slightly modified ARM-PCR. Each of the first two PCR rounds ran approximately 11 cycles with TRBV1-TRBV30 forward and C-beta reverse primers. A single record per CDR3 protein comes from TCRdb applying MiXCR to the multiplex PCR reads. The table records around 37,000 distinct CDR3 sequences, roughly 80% of them present only once. The sequenced sample consisted of tumor-adjacent normal liver tissue. These TCRs come from a man between 40 and 49 years old with primary liver carcinoma and hepatitis B virus infection.

This chain links TRBV7-6 with TRBJ2-1, with D unclear. The CDR3 is made up of 12 amino acids. Germline-derived CDR1 and CDR2 are SGHVS and FNYEAQ. V was cut by 1 base and J by 7 bases, with 5 bases left in between. CDR3 in amino acids: CASSLVGNEQFF. The CDR3 DNA is TGTGCCAGCAGCTTAGTGGGGAATGAGCAGTTCTTC. The entire variable domain, with the rest obtained from reference TRBV7-6 and TRBJ2-1, is as follows: GAGVSQSPRYKVTKRGQDVALRCDPISGHVSLYWYRQALGQGPEFLTYFNYEAQQDKSGLPNDRFSAERPEGSISTLTIQRTEQRDSAMYRCASSLVGNEQFFGPGTRLTVL.

Note on this clonotype: It is likely a read error, because the conserved phenylalanine at the end of the CDR3 is missing. This chain links TRBV5-5 with TRBJ1-3; tentatively, D is TRBD1 (5 bases). Germline V lookup: CDR1 SGHKS, CDR2 YYEKEE (reference sequence). The CDR3 contains 17 residues. The CDR3 nucleotides are TGTGCAAGCAGCGCCGGGACGGATCTCTTTTCTGGAAACGCCATATATTCT. This translates into CASSAGTDLFSGNAIYS.

The table lists this clonotype with a few counts. One end of the junction varies from germline; a read error may be responsible. The V call is TRBV5-4, the J call TRBJ2-5; the D call may be TRBD1 or TRBD2 (6 bases each). Germline CDR1 and CDR2: SGHNT and YYREEE (reference sequence). The CDR3 consists of 15 residues. The CDR3 DNA reads TGTGCCAGCAGCTCGAACGGGGGCGGCCAAGAGACCCAATACTTC. Translating gives CASSSNGGGQETQYF.

A remark on this clonotype: One junction end disagrees with the germline gene, perhaps due to a read error. V usage is TRBV11-1 and J usage is TRBJ2-7; tentatively, D is TRBD1 (8 bases). The DNA matches TRBJ2-1 better at its end, which makes the J call doubtful. Germline-derived CDR1 and CDR2 are SGHAT and FQDESV (reference sequence). CDR3 length: 15 residues. The CDR3 loop is CANTPGGQANNEQFF. The CDR3 nucleotides are TGTGCCAATACCCCGGGGGGACAGGCGAACAACGAGCAGTTCTTC.

This clonotype was counted once. The genes are TRBV6-2 or TRBV6-3 and TRBJ2-7; D not certain. CDR1 MNHEY and CDR2 SVGEGT come from the germline V gene. CDR3 length: 14 residues. V was clipped by 10 bases and J by 2 bases, with 18 bases between them. CDR3 nucleotide sequence: TGTGCCAACATTCAAAAGACGGAGCCCTACGAGCAGTACTTC. It specifies CANIQKTEPYEQYF.

This clonotype counts as medium-sized. This chain uses TRBV6-6 with TRBJ1-5, with D unresolved. This CDR3 comprises 15 residues. The V gene lost 6 bases and the J gene lost 1 base, with 13 bases spanning the gap. The germline V gene encodes CDR1 MNHNY and CDR2 SVGAGI (reference sequence). Written as DNA, the CDR3 is TGTGCCAGCAGCCGTAGCTGGAGGAGCAATCAGCCCCAGCATTTT. This translates into CASSRSWRSNQPQHF.

On this clonotype itself: This is likely a read error, given that the CDR3 carries no conserved phenylalanine or tryptophan at its end. V usage is TRBV14 and J usage is TRBJ2-1; 7 nucleotides line up with TRBD2. Germline V CDR1 and CDR2: SGHDN, FVKESK. This CDR3 spans 14 amino acids. CDR3 amino acids: CANSPQGGADEQFL. DNA of the CDR3: TGTGCCAACAGCCCTCAGGGAGGGGCGGATGAGCAGTTCCTC.

As regards this clonotype: Mismatch with germline at one junction end may stem from a read error. The rearrangement joins TRBV11-2 to TRBJ2-5; D uncertain. The CDR3 totals 15 residues. CDR1 SGHAT and CDR2 FQNNGV come from the germline V gene. CDR3 DNA: TGTGCCAGCAACCCCGTCGGGCTAGTCTCAGAGGCCCAGTACTTC. It encodes CASNPVGLVSEAQYF.

On this clonotype: The CDR3 carries no conserved terminal phenylalanine or tryptophan, so it likely arises from a read error. It is unclear where the CDR3 begins or ends on the DNA, so no DNA is shown, and the CDR3 is as TCRdb lists it. The V call is TRBV6-6, the J call TRBJ2-1; the table's D gene call, TRBD2, was not cross checked with the DNA. Germline CDR1 reads MNHNY; CDR2 reads SVGAGI (reference sequence). The length of the CDR3 is 11 amino acids, counting both ends. CDR3: CVSSQLTLPFS.

This clonotype was observed a few times. The chain recombines TRBV14 with TRBJ1-6; no reliable D call. Germline V gives CDR1 SGHDN, CDR2 FVKESK. The CDR3 totals 14 residues. With 3 bases removed from V and 7 bases from J, the gap between germline ends came to 10 bases. The CDR3 DNA reads as TGTGCCAGCAGCCACCCATGGGAAAATTCACCCCTCCACTTT. Amino acids: CASSHPWENSPLHF.

This chain connects TRBV2 to TRBJ2-7; possible D gene TRBD1, 6 bases. Germline CDR1 reads SNHLY; CDR2 reads FYNNEI. V lost 6 bases, J lost 7 bases, and 22 bases lay in between. The CDR3 extends over 15 amino acids. The CDR3 DNA sequence: TGTGCCAGCAGCCTCCCGGGACAACAAATACAGGAGCAGTACTTC. It codes for CASSLPGQQIQEQYF. The complete variable domain, with remaining parts taken from reference TRBV2 and TRBJ2-7, reads EPEVTQTPSHQVTQMGQEVILRCVPISNHLYFYWYRQILGQKVEFLVSFYNNEISEKSEIFDDQFSVERPDGSNFTLKIRSTKLEDSAMYFCASSLPGQQIQEQYFGPGTRLTVT.

The chain recombines TRBV11-1 with TRBJ2-7; 8 nucleotides line up with TRBD1. The length of the CDR3 is 15 residues. With V trimmed by 7 bases and J by 10 bases, 18 bases remained unmatched. Germline CDR1 is SGHAT and CDR2 is FQDESV (reference sequence). CDR3 protein: CASTSGGQANYEQYF. In DNA form, the CDR3 reads TGTGCCAGCACCTCAGGGGGACAGGCGAACTATGAACAGTACTTC.

Regarding this clonotype: Germline and junction disagree at one end, which may indicate a read error. The chain combines TRBV6-5 with TRBJ2-2; D is unresolved. CDR1 MNHEY and CDR2 SVGAGI come from the germline V gene. The CDR3 is made up of 14 amino acids. The CDR3 is CASSYMADTRELFF. CDR3 coding DNA: TGTGCCAGCAGTTACATGGCAGACACCCGGGAGCTGTTTTTT.

Concerning this clonotype: The junction and the germline gene differ at one end; a read error may be behind it. The CDR3 nucleotides are TGTGCCAGCAGTTTCCATCAAGGGGGCTACACGTTC. Encoded protein: CASSFHQGGYTF. The chain employs TRBV12-3 or TRBV12-4 and TRBJ1-2, with 7 bases identical to TRBD1. CDR3 size: 12 residues.

A word on this clonotype: This could be a read error, since a much larger clone is one nucleotide away. This chain joins TRBV7-8 and TRBJ2-5; 10 bases are shared with TRBD2. CDR1 and CDR2 from the germline V gene are SGHVS and FQNEAQ. The CDR3 loop spans 15 amino acids. CDR3 in DNA: TGTGTCAGCAGCTTTAGTAGAGCGGGAGGGGAGACCCAGTACTTC. It translates to CVSSFSRAGGETQYF.